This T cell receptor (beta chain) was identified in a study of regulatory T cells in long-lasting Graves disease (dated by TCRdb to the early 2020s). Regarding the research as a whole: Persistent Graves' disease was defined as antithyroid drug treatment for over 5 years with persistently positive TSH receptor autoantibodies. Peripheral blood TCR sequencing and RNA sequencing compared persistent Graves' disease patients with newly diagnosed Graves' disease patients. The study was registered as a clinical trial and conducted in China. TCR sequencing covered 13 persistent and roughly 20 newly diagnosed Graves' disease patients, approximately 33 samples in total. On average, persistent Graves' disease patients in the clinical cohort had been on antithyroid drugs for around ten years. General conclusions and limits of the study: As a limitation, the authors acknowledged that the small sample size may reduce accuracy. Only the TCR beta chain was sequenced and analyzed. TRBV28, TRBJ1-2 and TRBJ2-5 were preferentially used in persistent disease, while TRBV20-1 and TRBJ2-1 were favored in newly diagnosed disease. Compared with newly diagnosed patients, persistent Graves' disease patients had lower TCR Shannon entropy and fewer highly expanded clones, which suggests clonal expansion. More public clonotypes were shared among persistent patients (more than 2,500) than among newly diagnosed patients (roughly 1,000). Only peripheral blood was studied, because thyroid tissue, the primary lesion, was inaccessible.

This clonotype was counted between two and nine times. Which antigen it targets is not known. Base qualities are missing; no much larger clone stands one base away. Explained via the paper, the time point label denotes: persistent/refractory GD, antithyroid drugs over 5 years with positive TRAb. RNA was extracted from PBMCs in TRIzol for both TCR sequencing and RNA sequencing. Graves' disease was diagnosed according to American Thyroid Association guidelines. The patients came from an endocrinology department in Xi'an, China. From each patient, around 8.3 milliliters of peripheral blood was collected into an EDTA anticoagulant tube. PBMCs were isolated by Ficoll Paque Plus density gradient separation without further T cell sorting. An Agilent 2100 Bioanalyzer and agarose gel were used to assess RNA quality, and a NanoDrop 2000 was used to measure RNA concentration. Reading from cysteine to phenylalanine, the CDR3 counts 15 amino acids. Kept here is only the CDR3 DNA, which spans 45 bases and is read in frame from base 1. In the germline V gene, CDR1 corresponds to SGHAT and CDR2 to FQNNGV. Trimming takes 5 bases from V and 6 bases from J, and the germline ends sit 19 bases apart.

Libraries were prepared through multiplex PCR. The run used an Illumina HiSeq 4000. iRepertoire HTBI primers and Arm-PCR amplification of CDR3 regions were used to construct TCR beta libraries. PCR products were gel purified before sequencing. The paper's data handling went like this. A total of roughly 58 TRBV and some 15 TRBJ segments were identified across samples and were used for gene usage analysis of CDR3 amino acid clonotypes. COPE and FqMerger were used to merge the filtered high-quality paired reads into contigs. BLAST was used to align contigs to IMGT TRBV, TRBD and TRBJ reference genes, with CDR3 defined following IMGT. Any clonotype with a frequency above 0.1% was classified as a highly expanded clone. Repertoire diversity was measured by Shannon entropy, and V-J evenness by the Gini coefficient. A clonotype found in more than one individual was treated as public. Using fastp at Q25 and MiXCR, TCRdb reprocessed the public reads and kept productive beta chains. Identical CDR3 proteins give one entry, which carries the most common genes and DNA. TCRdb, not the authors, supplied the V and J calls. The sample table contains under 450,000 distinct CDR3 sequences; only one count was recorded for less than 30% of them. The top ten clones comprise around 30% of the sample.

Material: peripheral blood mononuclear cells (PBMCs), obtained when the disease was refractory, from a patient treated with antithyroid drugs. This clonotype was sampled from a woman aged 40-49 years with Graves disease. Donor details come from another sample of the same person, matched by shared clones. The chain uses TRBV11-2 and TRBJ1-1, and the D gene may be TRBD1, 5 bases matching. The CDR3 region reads CASSLIAGALAEAFF. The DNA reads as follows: TGTGCCAGCAGCCTAATCGCTGGGGCTCTGGCTGAAGCTTTCTTT.